This T cell receptor (beta chain) comes out of a study of blood T cell repertoires in COVID-19. Overall study context: PBMCs, B-cell-depleted T cells, or T cells were the source of the cDNA or gDNA that made up the material.

Germline V lookup: CDR1 SGHVS, CDR2 FQNEAQ. The CDR3 sequence is 15 residues long. Trimming cost V 4 bases and J 4 bases; bases outside gene matches: 8. Study processing details: Reference gene primers were amplified, and this amplification served to estimate nucleated cell counts. The method was immunoSEQ multiplex PCR; TCRdb's version includes in-frame clones alone and lacks a portion of them. V and J calls and clone size are those listed in that table; D and trimming were worked out from the DNA. Among 200,000 to 300,000 clones listed, 86% were seen once. This clone came up a few times. The chain recombines TRBV7-8 with TRBJ2-3, with TRBD1 matching 7 bases. Sample: peripheral blood. The clonotype originates from a man between 35 and 55 years old who had recovered from COVID-19. The CDR3 nucleotides read TGTGCCAGCAGCTCGACAGGGTCTGCCCCAGATACGCAGTATTTT. This codes for CASSSTGSAPDTQYF.